The T cell receptor (beta chain) under discussion was sequenced for a study of breast tumors, draining lymph nodes, adjacent tissues. Study findings and constraints: Luminal-like breast cancer showed significantly higher tumor–nontumor repertoire similarity than basal-like. Tumors had less TCR diversity than lymph nodes, more than nontumor tissue. The lymph node origin of tumor T cells was framed as consistent with a hypothesis, not demonstrated.

The length of the CDR3 is 15 residues. The V end was cut by 2 bases, the J end by 7 bases, with 15 bases between. One entry per CDR3 protein results from TCRdb running MiXCR on the multiplex PCR reads. There are about 180,000 distinct CDR3 sequences in the sample; 30% to 35% occur only once, and around 4% lies in the top ten. There are many counts of this clonotype. Its target is not known. Axillary draining lymph nodes of breast cancer patients supplied the node samples. Sequencing was carried out using axillary lymph node tissue. The source is a female donor with breast cancer. Some clones in this sample may be carry-over from other donors' samples. V gene TRBV12-3 or TRBV12-4 combines with J gene TRBJ2-1; D possibly uses TRBD1 or TRBD2 (5 bases each). CDR3 nucleotides: TGTGCCAGCAGTTTAAGTTTTGGGACGGGTAATGAGCAGTTCTTC. Its protein is CASSLSFGTGNEQFF.